These 11 T cell receptor beta chains were all obtained from the same sample, sequenced in a study of a mutant IDH1 vaccine in newly diagnosed glioma. Time point described: week 47, end of study. The vaccine gave 300 ug of a 20-mer mutant IDH1 peptide subcutaneously per dose. Only in-frame clones appear in the TCRdb table, and some are missing; sequencing was by immunoSEQ multiplex PCR. Of about 56,000 clones in the sample, roughly four fifths were seen once. No antigen is known for these receptors. This sample comprised PBMCs, obtained from a glioma patient whose treatment included an IDH1 peptide vaccine. The receptors derive from a woman between 50 and 59 years old with glioma.

V usage is TRBV5-1 and J usage is TRBJ1-2; 8 bases are shared with TRBD1. This CDR3 is built from 14 residues. Germline CDR1 SGHRS, CDR2 YFSETQ. V shed 4 bases, J shed 8 bases, and the junction held 10 bases outside the gene matches. As DNA, the CDR3 is TGCGCCAGCAGCCCTACAGGGGGAATTGCGGGCTACACCTTC. Translation: CASSPTGGIAGYTF.

The J gene is TRBJ1-2, the V gene TRBV6-5; the match to TRBD1 covers 7 bases. This CDR3 comprises 15 residues. CDR1 is MNHEY and CDR2 is SVGAGI in the germline V gene. V lost 0 bases and J lost 8; bases outside the gene matches: 9. As DNA, the CDR3 is TGTGCCAGCAGTTACTCCTGGGACAGCTCAGGAGGCTACACCTTC. It codes for CASSYSWDSSGGYTF.

J is TRBJ2-2 and V is TRBV4-3, with 7 bases identical to TRBD2. V lost 4 bases, J lost 0 bases, and 11 bases stayed unmatched. The CDR3 totals 18 residues. From germline, CDR1 is LGHNA and CDR2 YSLEER. CDR3 DNA: TGCGCCAGCAGCCTACAGCCCGCCAGCGGGGCGAACACCGGGGAGCTGTTTTTT. This sequence encodes CASSLQPASGANTGELFF.

This sequence joins TRBV9 and TRBJ1-6, with 10 bases fitting TRBD1. Germline CDR1 SGDLS, CDR2 YYNGEE. The CDR3 extends over 14 amino acids. The V gene end was trimmed by 5 bases and the J gene end by 7 bases; junction bases not matched to a gene: 3. The CDR3 DNA reads as TGTGCCAGCAGGGGGACAGGGGAGAATTCACCCCTCCACTTT. It codes for CASRGTGENSPLHF.

V gene TRBV11-3 combines with J gene TRBJ1-2; 10 nucleotides align to TRBD1. The J segment lost 4 bases and the V segment lost 4 bases, leaving 6 bases of the junction unmatched. CDR1 and CDR2 from the germline V gene are SGHNT and YENEEA. The CDR3 sequence is 15 residues long. The CDR3 DNA reads TGTGCCAGCAGCTCCCCGGGACAGGGGTTCTATGGCTACACCTTC. Amino acids: CASSSPGQGFYGYTF.

V and J are TRBV28 and TRBJ1-1; no clear D. V shed 1 base and J shed 5 bases, with 8 bases lying between them. The CDR3 covers 13 residues. Germline CDR1 is MDHEN and CDR2 is SYDVKM. The CDR3 protein is CASSLLVGTEAFF. Here the CDR3 DNA reads TGTGCCAGCAGTTTATTAGTCGGGACTGAAGCTTTCTTT.

The J gene is TRBJ2-5, the V gene TRBV6-6, with TRBD2 matching 12 bases. The CDR3 sequence is 16 residues long. The V segment lost 6 bases and the J segment 3 bases; nucleotides outside the gene matches: 8. Germline assignment: CDR1 MNHNY and CDR2 SVGAGI (reference sequence). CDR3 sequence: CASSQGASGGEETQYF. As DNA, the CDR3 is TGTGCCAGCAGCCAGGGAGCTAGCGGGGGGGAAGAGACCCAGTACTTC.

This rearrangement joins TRBV5-1 to TRBJ2-3, with 8 bases aligning to TRBD2. Germline V gene data show CDR1 as SGHRS and CDR2 as YFSETQ. V was clipped by 0 bases and J by 3 bases; unmatched bases: 9. This CDR3 has 17 amino acids. The CDR3 region has the DNA TGCGCCAGCAGCTTGGCTCACGGGGGGGCCGGTACAGATACGCAGTATTTT. This sequence encodes CASSLAHGGAGTDTQYF.

The J gene is TRBJ1-5, the V gene TRBV6-1; D ambiguous. This CDR3 is built from 15 residues. Trimming stripped 5 bases from V and 0 bases from J, with 11 bases between. CDR1 and CDR2 from the germline V gene are MNHNS and SASEGT. The CDR3 sequence is CASSSPVLSNQPQHF. As DNA, the CDR3 is TGTGCCAGCAGTAGCCCAGTTCTTAGCAATCAGCCCCAGCATTTT.

The J gene is TRBJ1-5, the V gene TRBV2; 9 nucleotides line up with TRBD1. This CDR3 comprises 14 residues. The V and J ends lost 6 bases and 2 bases, in that order; junction bases with no gene match: 2. Germline V lookup: CDR1 SNHLY, CDR2 FYNNEI. The CDR3 region is CASRQGAGNQPQHF. The CDR3 bases are TGTGCCAGCAGACAGGGGGCGGGCAATCAGCCCCAGCATTTT.

The CDR3 region is CATSGQRANYGYTF. The CDR3 DNA is TGTGCCACCAGCGGACAGAGAGCTAACTATGGCTACACCTTC. This sequence joins TRBV15 and TRBJ1-2; a weak D match, TRBD1 (6 bases). The CDR3 totals 14 residues. Trimming pared 5 bases from V and 0 bases from J, leaving 10 bases between. The germline gives CDR1 LNHNV, CDR2 YYDKDF (reference sequence).